The 28 T cell receptor beta chains in this list originate from one sample, sequenced in a study of blood T cell repertoires in COVID-19. Here immunoSEQ multiplex PCR was the method, and the copy in TCRdb shows in-frame clones only, minus some. The repertoire holds 340,000 or so clones, with more than 70% as singletons. Sequencing was carried out using peripheral blood. Every receptor here comes from a man aged 30 to 39 with active or convalescent COVID-19.

This chain links TRBV7-9 with TRBJ2-3, with 9 positions matching TRBD2. The CDR3 has 17 residues. Per germline, CDR1 SEHNR and CDR2 FQNEAQ (reference sequence). V was clipped by 5 bases and J by 3 bases; unmatched bases: 12. The CDR3 DNA is TGTGCCAGCAGCCTACCCCCTGCGAGCGGGGGGACAGATACGCAGTATTTT. This sequence encodes CASSLPPASGGTDTQYF.

The gene calls are TRBV28 and TRBJ2-3, with TRBD1 matching over 8 bases. The CDR3 runs to 15 residues. The V and J ends lost 4 bases and 3 bases, in that order; junction bases with no gene match: 6. Germline V gene sequence: CDR1 MDHEN, CDR2 SYDVKM. The CDR3 nucleotides read TGTGCCAGCAGTTCCGGACAGGGTTGGACAGATACGCAGTATTTT. This gives the protein CASSSGQGWTDTQYF.

The chain couples TRBV5-1 to TRBJ2-5, with 7 bases that match TRBD2. Germline V lookup: CDR1 SGHRS, CDR2 YFSETQ. The trim removed 4 bases at V and 4 bases at J, leaving 13 bases unmatched. This CDR3 has 16 residues. CDR3 amino acids: CASSGPGAGVGETQYF. CDR3 DNA sequence: TGCGCCAGCAGCGGGCCCGGCGCGGGGGTGGGAGAGACCCAGTACTTC.

As concerns this clone: Other nucleotide sequences from this sample produce the same CDR3. The chain combines TRBV6-2 or TRBV6-3 with TRBJ1-2, with D possibly being TRBD1 (6 bases). Germline values: CDR1 MNHEY, CDR2 SVGEGT. Trimming shortened V by 5 bases and J by 2 bases, and 6 bases separated the two germline ends. This CDR3 comprises 12 residues. The CDR3 DNA reads as TGTGCCAGCAGTCAGGGGAACTATGGCTACACCTTC. Residues: CASSQGNYGYTF.

This clone was seen only once. The chain joins TRBV28 to TRBJ2-7; 9 bases are shared with TRBD2. The CDR3 is made up of 15 amino acids. Germline lookup yields CDR1 MDHEN and CDR2 SYDVKM. The V gene end was trimmed by 3 bases and the J gene end by 1 base; junction bases not matched to a gene: 4. DNA of the CDR3: TGTGCCAGCAGTTTGGGCGGGAGGGGGTCCTACGAGCAGTACTTC. This sequence encodes CASSLGGRGSYEQYF. Complete variable domain (other parts from reference TRBV28 and TRBJ2-7): DVKVTQSSRYLVKRTGEKVFLECVQDMDHENMFWYRQDPGLGLRLIYFSYDVKMKEKGDIPEGYSVSREKKERFSLILESASTNQTSMYLCASSLGGRGSYEQYFGPGTRLTVT.

The chain couples TRBV6-5 to TRBJ2-7, with 7 bases identical to TRBD2. The trim removed 5 bases at V and 3 bases at J, leaving 10 bases unmatched. CDR3 length equals 15 residues. Germline CDR1 reads MNHEY; CDR2 reads SVGAGI. The CDR3 DNA follows: TGTGCCAGCAGTCGCAGGGAGGGCGGTGGCTACGAGCAGTACTTC. Translation gives CASSRREGGGYEQYF.

The V and J genes are TRBV20-1 and TRBJ2-1; D is undetermined. Looked up from germline, CDR1 is DFQATT and CDR2 is SNEGSKA (reference sequence). The germline V and J ends were trimmed by 2 bases and 8 bases, with 7 bases remaining between them. The CDR3 has 11 amino acids. The CDR3 DNA follows: TGCAGTGCTAGAATCGGGTATGAGCAGTTCTTC. Its protein is CSARIGYEQFF.

This clone has just a few counts. The chain recombines TRBV7-9 with TRBJ2-3; the match to TRBD1 covers 7 bases. The CDR3 consists of 15 residues. Germline trimming cut 5 bases from V and 7 bases from J; bases unmatched to any gene: 12. Germline V gene lookup returns CDR1 SEHNR and CDR2 FQNEAQ (reference sequence). Written as DNA, the CDR3 is TGTGCCAGCAGCCCGCGGACAGGTTCTATCAATACGCAGTATTTT. This translates into CASSPRTGSINTQYF.

The CDR3 here is CASSQDGVAGQETQYF. The CDR3 DNA follows: TGCGCCAGCAGCCAAGATGGAGTAGCGGGTCAAGAGACCCAGTACTTC. The chain carries TRBV4-3 and TRBJ2-5; 7 bases are a match to TRBD2. The V gene end was trimmed by 0 bases and the J gene end by 2 bases; junction bases not matched to a gene: 6. Germline CDR1 is LGHNA and CDR2 is YSLEER. The CDR3 spans 16 residues.

This clone was detected once. The rearrangement joins TRBV6-2 or TRBV6-3 to TRBJ2-5, with 13 bases matching TRBD2. The germline gives CDR1 MNHEY, CDR2 SVGEGT. J lost 4 bases, V lost 5 bases, and 1 base had no gene match. The CDR3 is made up of 14 amino acids. The CDR3: CASSRLAGGETQYF. CDR3 sequence (DNA): TGTGCCAGCAGTCGACTAGCGGGAGGAGAGACCCAGTACTTC.

The rearrangement links TRBV5-6 to TRBJ2-1; no definite D call. The germline V gene encodes CDR1 SGHDT and CDR2 YYEEEE. V gave up 1 base and J gave up 8 bases, with 10 bases separating them. The CDR3 is made up of 13 amino acids. CDR3 residues: CASSLLGFYEQFF. CDR3 in DNA: TGTGCCAGCAGCTTGTTGGGCTTCTATGAGCAGTTCTTC.

The rearrangement joins TRBV7-9 to TRBJ1-2, with D perhaps matching TRBD1 (6 bases). Trimming left V 3 bases short and J 2 bases short, with 19 bases between. The CDR3 has 17 residues. CDR1 SEHNR and CDR2 FQNEAQ come from the germline V gene (reference sequence). The CDR3 protein is CASSLSPPGQSNYGYTF. The CDR3 DNA sequence: TGTGCCAGCAGCTTGTCCCCCCCGGGACAATCAAACTATGGCTACACCTTC.

The chain links TRBV5-4 to TRBJ2-5; TRBD1 aligns across 7 bases. The CDR3 consists of 14 residues. CDR1 SGHNT and CDR2 YYREEE come from the germline V gene (reference sequence). Trimming cost V 3 bases and J 0 bases; bases outside gene matches: 2. In nucleotides, the CDR3 is TGTGCCAGCAGCTCGGGACAGCACCAAGAGACCCAGTACTTC. Translation gives CASSSGQHQETQYF.

This sequence joins TRBV11-3 and TRBJ2-3; TRBD2 matches at 8 bases. Per germline, CDR1 SGHNT and CDR2 YENEEA. The junction had 14 bases not matched to a gene; V was cut back by 10 bases and J by 5 bases. CDR3 length equals 15 residues. The CDR3 region is CATTIDGGARDTQYF. For the CDR3, the DNA is TGTGCCACTACCATTGACGGGGGGGCCAGAGATACGCAGTATTTT. The variable domain in full, completed from reference TRBV11-3 and TRBJ2-3, reads EAGVVQSPRYKIIEKKQPVAFWCNPISGHNTLYWYLQNLGQGPELLIRYENEEAVDDSQLPKDRFSAERLKGVDSTLKIQPAELGDSAVYLCATTIDGGARDTQYFGPGTRLTVL.

The chain links TRBV2 to TRBJ1-2; 9 nucleotides agree with TRBD1. V dropped 5 bases and J dropped 7; count of bases not matched to a gene: 8. The germline V gene encodes CDR1 SNHLY and CDR2 FYNNEI. This CDR3 is 14 amino acids long. The CDR3, as DNA: TGTGCCAGCAGTTCACTACAGGGGGCCGGTGGCTACACCTTC. It specifies CASSSLQGAGGYTF.

The chain recombines TRBV28 with TRBJ2-7; D perhaps matches TRBD1 (6 bases). This CDR3 has 14 residues. The V gene's germline CDR1 is MDHEN and CDR2 SYDVKM. V was trimmed by 2 bases and J by 5 bases, leaving 13 bases between them. CDR3 sequence reads: CASSLMSGADEQYF. CDR3 coding DNA: TGTGCCAGCAGTTTAATGTCAGGGGCAGACGAGCAGTACTTC.

This clone was seen once. The chain combines TRBV2 with TRBJ1-3; 7 nucleotides align to TRBD1. Germline assignment: CDR1 SNHLY and CDR2 FYNNEI. With 8 bases clipped from V and 0 bases from J, the junction kept 7 bases outside the gene matches. This CDR3 spans 15 amino acids. The CDR3: CASHPGTASGNTIYF. In nucleotides, the CDR3 is TGTGCCAGCCACCCCGGGACAGCCTCTGGAAACACCATATATTTT.

The rearrangement joins TRBV21-1 to TRBJ1-1. TRBV21-1 is listed as a pseudogene. There are 16 residues in the CDR3. CDR3 nucleotide sequence: TGTGCCAGCAGCAATGTATGTGGCAGCGGGAACACTGAAGCTTTCTTT. As protein: CASSNVCGSGNTEAFF.

The chain has TRBV7-2 and TRBJ1-3; perhaps TRBD1 as D (5 bases). The V end lost 6 bases, the J end lost 1 base, and 19 bases lay between the germline ends. The CDR3 has 17 amino acids. Germline CDR1 and CDR2: SGHTA and FQGNSA. CDR3 sequence (DNA): TGTGCCAGCAGTACAAAGTTAGCGGGGGTATCTGGAAACACCATATATTTT. Its protein product is CASSTKLAGVSGNTIYF.

The rearrangement links TRBV24-1 to TRBJ2-3; D is undetermined. The V gene lost 7 bases and the J gene lost 2 bases, with 9 bases spanning the gap. The V gene's germline CDR1 is KGHDR and CDR2 SFDVKD. The CDR3 loop spans 13 amino acids. In DNA form, the CDR3 reads TGTGCCACCAGGGATATGGCCACAGATACGCAGTATTTT. Translating it yields CATRDMATDTQYF.

The chain couples TRBV4-2 to TRBJ2-5; 16 bases map to TRBD2. The CDR3 loop spans 19 amino acids. V trimming: 2 bases; J trimming: 4 bases; junction bases outside the gene matches: 10. Per germline, CDR1 LGHNA and CDR2 YNFKEQ. The DNA for the CDR3 is TGTGCCAGCAGCCAATCCCGGGGACTAGCGGGAGGGTTGGGAGAGACCCAGTACTTC. Translating it yields CASSQSRGLAGGLGETQYF.

V usage is TRBV28 and J usage is TRBJ1-4; D is ambiguous. CDR3 length: 11 residues. With 8 bases removed from V and 4 bases from J, the gap between germline ends came to 5 bases. Looked up from germline, CDR1 is MDHEN and CDR2 is SYDVKM. The CDR3: CASSGNEKLFF. DNA for the CDR3: TGTGCCAGCTCGGGTAATGAAAAACTGTTTTTT.

The J gene is TRBJ2-1, the V gene TRBV3-1 (or the pseudogene TRBV3-2); TRBD2 agrees at 12 bases. The CDR3 extends over 15 amino acids. With V trimmed by 6 bases and J by 9 bases, 9 bases remained unmatched. From germline, CDR1 is LGHDT and CDR2 YNNKEL (reference sequence). The CDR3 DNA reads as TGTGCCAGCAGAGAAGGGACTAGCGGGCATGGTGAGCAGTTCTTC. Its protein product is CASREGTSGHGEQFF.

As DNA, the CDR3 is TGTGCCAGCTCACCTAATCAGGGGTTGGATTTTAATTCACCCCTCCACTTT. It is translated as CASSPNQGLDFNSPLHF. This chain uses TRBV18 with TRBJ1-6; D possibly corresponds to TRBD1 (6 bases). This CDR3 region has 17 residues. The V end was cut by 3 bases, the J end by 6 bases, with 18 bases between. Germline V CDR1 and CDR2: KGHSH, LQKENI.

This clone was found once. The chain carries TRBV21-1 and TRBJ2-1; TRBD2, the D gene given by the table, was not confirmed from the DNA. TRBV21-1 is a pseudogene locus. This CDR3 contains 16 residues. CDR3 sequence: CASSKECLAAYNEQFF. In nucleotides, the CDR3 is TGTGCCAGCAGCAAAGAGTGCCTAGCGGCCTACAATGAGCAGTTCTTC.

This sequence joins TRBV11-3 and TRBJ2-4; 7 nucleotides line up with TRBD1. The ends lost 5 bases at V and 7 bases at J; junction bases unmatched: 5. CDR1 and CDR2 from the germline V gene are SGHNT and YENEEA. This CDR3 is built from 13 residues. Here the CDR3 reads CASSKTGYNIQYF. CDR3 DNA sequence: TGTGCCAGCAGCAAGACAGGGTATAACATTCAGTACTTC.

The DNA for the CDR3 is TGTGCCAGCAGCCTGGGGCAGTCAAACACTGAAGCTTTCTTT. This translates into CASSLGQSNTEAFF. The chain joins TRBV7-2 to TRBJ1-1; D is perhaps TRBD1 (5 bases). The length of the CDR3 is 14 residues. Deletions cut 5 bases from V and 2 bases from J, with 12 bases between. Germline assignment: CDR1 SGHTA and CDR2 FQGNSA. Full variable domain (outside the CDR3, taken from reference TRBV7-2 and TRBJ1-1): GAGVSQSPSNKVTEKGKDVELRCDPISGHTALYWYRQSLGQGLEFLIYFQGNSAPDKSGLPSDRFSAERTGGSVSTLTIQRTQQEDSAVYLCASSLGQSNTEAFFGQGTRLTVV.

V gene TRBV5-6 combines with J gene TRBJ2-7; TRBD1 might be the D (6 bases). The V end was cut by 2 bases, the J end by 9 bases, with 12 bases between. The CDR3 contains 12 residues. Germline V gives CDR1 SGHDT, CDR2 YYEEEE. CDR3 nucleotide sequence: TGTGCCAGCAGCTTCTCAGGGGCTGGGCAGTACTTC. Amino acid sequence: CASSFSGAGQYF.